These T cell receptor beta chains were read from a single sample in a study of PD-L1 blockade in urothelial cancer. Profiling relied on immunoSEQ multiplex PCR, and the TCRdb table lists in-frame clones only, not all of them. The sample shows 35,000 to 45,000 clones, about 80% of them seen only once. The source material was PBMCs, sampled around atezolizumab (anti-PD-L1) treatment. These receptors originate from a man between 65 and 85 years old with urothelial cancer. Each CDR3 is given with its conserved first and last residue. The D gene is left open where the match is weak. Clone size, where shown, is once, few, many, or a class for clones that have expanded.

v_gene	d_gene	j_gene	abundance	CDR3nt	CDR3aa
TRBV10-3	-	TRBJ1-5	once	TGTGCCAGCACTAATCCGGGCAATCAGCCCCAGCATTTT	CASTNPGNQPQHF
TRBV9	-	TRBJ2-1	-	TGTGCCAGCAGAGGGGACAATGAGCAGTTCTTC	CASRGDNEQFF
TRBV4-3	-	TRBJ2-1	-	TGCGCCAGCAGCCAAGATCGGACATGGACAGTCTACAATGAGCAGTTCTTC	CASSQDRTWTVYNEQFF
TRBV30	-	TRBJ1-5	-	TGTGCCTGGAGTGTTTCAAATAGCAATCAGCCCCAGCATTTT	CAWSVSNSNQPQHF
TRBV19	-	TRBJ2-1	-	TGTGCCAGTAGTGTCGGTATTCAATACAATGAGCAGTTCTTC	CASSVGIQYNEQFF
TRBV28	-	TRBJ1-5	-	TGTGCCAGCAGCTCTGACAGGAGCAACCAGCCCCAGCATTTT	CASSSDRSNQPQHF
TRBV6-5	-	TRBJ2-1	-	TGTGCCAGCAGCCCCATCCCGAGCTCCTACAATGAGCAGTTCTTC	CASSPIPSSYNEQFF
TRBV5-4	TRBD2	TRBJ2-6	-	TGTGCCAGCAGCCCCCTAGCGGGAGGGCTCGGGGCCAACGTCCTGACTTTC	CASSPLAGGLGANVLTF
TRBV28	TRBD2	TRBJ2-1	-	TGTGCCAGCAGTTTATATTTCGATAGCGGGAGGAGCAACAATGAGCAGTTCTTC	CASSLYFDSGRSNNEQFF
TRBV19	-	TRBJ1-5	-	TGTGCCAGTATTCCTGATGCGGGCCTTAGCAATCAGCCCCAGCATTTT	CASIPDAGLSNQPQHF
TRBV5-1	TRBD2	TRBJ2-1	-	TGCGCCAGCAGCAAAGGGGAGCGGGACCTATACAATGAGCAGTTCTTC	CASSKGERDLYNEQFF
TRBV13	TRBD2	TRBJ2-7	few	TGTGCCAGCAGCCACCTAGCGGGCTACGAGCAGTACTTC	CASSHLAGYEQYF
TRBV5-4	TRBD2	TRBJ2-3	-	TGTGCCAGCAGCTTGGGGGTCGGGACTAGCAGCACAGATACGCAGTATTTT	CASSLGVGTSSTDTQYF
TRBV7-2	TRBD2	TRBJ2-1	-	TGTGCCAGCAGCTTTGGCCCTAGCGGGACGGGAGGCAATGAGCAGTTCTTC	CASSFGPSGTGGNEQFF
TRBV28	-	TRBJ2-1	-	TGTGCCAGCAGTTTGGCAGTAAACAATGAGCAGTTCTTC	CASSLAVNNEQFF
TRBV15	TRBD1	TRBJ2-7	few	TGTGCCACCAGCAGAGATTTGAGTCCCGGGACAGGGGGCGACGAGCAGTACTTC	CATSRDLSPGTGGDEQYF
TRBV7-2	-	TRBJ1-5	-	TGTGCCAGCAGCTTAGTAGGGGCCCAAAATCAGCCCCAGCATTTT	CASSLVGAQNQPQHF
TRBV19	TRBD1	TRBJ1-5	-	TGTGCCAGTGGACAGGGTCGGGGCAATCAGCCCCAGCATTTT	CASGQGRGNQPQHF